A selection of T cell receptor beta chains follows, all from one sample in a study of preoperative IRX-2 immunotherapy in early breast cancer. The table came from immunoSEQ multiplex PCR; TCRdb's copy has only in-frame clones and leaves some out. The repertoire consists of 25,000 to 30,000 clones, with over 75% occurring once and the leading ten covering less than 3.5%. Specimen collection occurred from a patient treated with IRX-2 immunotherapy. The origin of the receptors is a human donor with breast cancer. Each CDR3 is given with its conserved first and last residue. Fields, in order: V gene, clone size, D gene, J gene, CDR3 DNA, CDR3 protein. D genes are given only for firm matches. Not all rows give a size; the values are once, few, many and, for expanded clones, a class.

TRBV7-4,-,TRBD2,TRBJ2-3,TGTGCCAGCAGCATCATCGAGTTCGCGGGGGGAACAGATACGCAGTATTTT,CASSIIEFAGGTDTQYF
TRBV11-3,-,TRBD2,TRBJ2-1,TGTGCCAGCAGCTCCGTAAAGGGACTAATAGCGGGACCGAACTACAATGAGCAGTTCTTC,CASSSVKGLIAGPNYNEQFF
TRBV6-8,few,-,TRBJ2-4,TGTGCCAGCAGAGAAGGGGGGTCCAAAAACATTCAGTACTTC,CASREGGSKNIQYF
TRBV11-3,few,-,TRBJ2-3,TGTGCCAGCAGCTTAGTTGCCGGGGTCACAGATACGCAGTATTTT,CASSLVAGVTDTQYF
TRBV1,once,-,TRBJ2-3,TGCGCCAGCAGCCCTTTTAGGACTAGCGGGACTAGCACAGATACGCAGTATTTT,CASSPFRTSGTSTDTQYF
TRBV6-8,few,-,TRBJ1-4,TGTGCCAGCAGCAGTAGGCGAACGGGTGAAAAACTGTTTTTT,CASSSRRTGEKLFF
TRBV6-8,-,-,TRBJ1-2,TGTGCCAGCAGGCAATCGACCTCCTTTAACTATGGCTACACCTTC,CASRQSTSFNYGYTF
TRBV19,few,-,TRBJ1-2,TGTGCCAGTAGTATAGGGACAGTTCCGGCCTACACCTTC,CASSIGTVPAYTF
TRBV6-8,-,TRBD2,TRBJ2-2,TGTGCCATCAGGGGACTAGCCGCCGGGGAGCTGTTTTTT,CAIRGLAAGELFF
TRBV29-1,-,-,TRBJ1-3,TGCAGCGCTCGGAGACAGTTCTCTGGAAACACCATATATTTT,CSARRQFSGNTIYF
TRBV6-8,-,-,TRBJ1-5,TGTGCCAGCAGTTACTCGGGGCGGGGAGTTCAGCCCCAGCATTTT,CASSYSGRGVQPQHF
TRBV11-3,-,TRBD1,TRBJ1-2,TGTGCCAGCAGCGTAGGGGGCTCTGAATATGGCTACACCTTC,CASSVGGSEYGYTF
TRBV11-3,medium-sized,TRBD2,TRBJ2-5,TGTGCCAGCCTCGGGGCTAGCGGGGGCGGGTACCAAGAGACCCAGTACTTC,CASLGASGGGYQETQYF
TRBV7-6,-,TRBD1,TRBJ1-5,TGTGCCAGCAGCTCAAGCAGGGGGCGCGGTCAGCCCCAGCATTTT,CASSSSRGRGQPQHF
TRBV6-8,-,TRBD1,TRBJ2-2,TGTGCCAGCAGTTACCAGGGGCCGGGACAGGGCTGGGAGCTGTTTTTT,CASSYQGPGQGWELFF
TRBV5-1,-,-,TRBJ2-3,TGCGCCAGCAGCTTGGCGGGGGCACAAGATACGCAGTATTTT,CASSLAGAQDTQYF
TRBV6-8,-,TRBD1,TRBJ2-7,TGTGCCAGCAGTTGGGGACAGGGGAGCGAGCAGTACTTC,CASSWGQGSEQYF
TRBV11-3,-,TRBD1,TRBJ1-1,TGTGCCAGCAGCGCACAGGGGGTTGGAAGTGAAGCTTTCTTT,CASSAQGVGSEAFF
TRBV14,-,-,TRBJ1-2,TGTGCCAGCAGCCAAGTAGGATTATATGGCTACACCTTC,CASSQVGLYGYTF
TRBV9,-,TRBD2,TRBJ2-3,TGTGCCAGCAGCAGTCGACTAGCGGGCCTCACAGATACGCAGTATTTT,CASSSRLAGLTDTQYF
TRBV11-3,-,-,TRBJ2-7,TGTGCCAGCAGCTTAAGTTCCGCAGGGATCGGGTACGAGCAGTACTTC,CASSLSSAGIGYEQYF
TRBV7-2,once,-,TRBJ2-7,TGTGCCAGCAGCTTAGGGGGGGACTCCAGTCCGTACTTC,CASSLGGDSSPYF
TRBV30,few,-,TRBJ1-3,TGTGCCACATGGCCGGGTTACAGCGGAAACACCATATATTTT,CATWPGYSGNTIYF
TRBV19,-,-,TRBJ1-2,TGTGCCACCAGGCCCCGGCAAGCGGAGAATTTTAACTATGGCTACACCTTC,CATRPRQAENFNYGYTF
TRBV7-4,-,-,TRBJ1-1,TGTGCCAGCAGCTTAGTTTTTGGGTCGCCCATGAACACTGAAGCTTTCTTT,CASSLVFGSPMNTEAFF
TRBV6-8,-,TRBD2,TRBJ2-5,TGTGCCAGCAGCACGTCTAGCGGGCCCCAAAAGGCCCAGTACTTC,CASSTSSGPQKAQYF
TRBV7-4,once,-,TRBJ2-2,TGTGCCAGCATCAAGTGGGACACCGGGGAGCTGTTTTTT,CASIKWDTGELFF
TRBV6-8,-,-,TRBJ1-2,TGTGCCAGCAGCTCCCCCCCGGCCGTTTATGGCTACACCTTC,CASSSPPAVYGYTF